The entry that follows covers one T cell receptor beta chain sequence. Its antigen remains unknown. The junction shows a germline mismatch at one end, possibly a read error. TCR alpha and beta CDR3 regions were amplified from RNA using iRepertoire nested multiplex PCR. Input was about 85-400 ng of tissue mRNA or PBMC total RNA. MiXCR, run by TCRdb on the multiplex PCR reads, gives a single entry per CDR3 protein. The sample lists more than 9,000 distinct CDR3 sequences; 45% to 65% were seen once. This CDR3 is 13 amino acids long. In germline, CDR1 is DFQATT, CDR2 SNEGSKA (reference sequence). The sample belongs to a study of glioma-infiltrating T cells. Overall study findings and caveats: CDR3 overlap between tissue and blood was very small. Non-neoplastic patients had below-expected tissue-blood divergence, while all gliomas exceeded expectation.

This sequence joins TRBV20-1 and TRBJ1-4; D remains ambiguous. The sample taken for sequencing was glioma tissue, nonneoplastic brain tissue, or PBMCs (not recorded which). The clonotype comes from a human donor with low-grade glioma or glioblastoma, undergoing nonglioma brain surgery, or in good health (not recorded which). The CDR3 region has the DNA TGCAGTGCTAGTCAAAAAAGAAATGAAAAAATGTTTTTT. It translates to CSASQKRNEKMFF.